This T cell receptor beta chain was captured by sequencing in a study of blood T cell repertoires in COVID-19. Study-wide context: Sites in the United States, Italy and Spain provided acute and convalescent COVID-19 samples. Nucleic acid was either cDNA or gDNA, and it came from T cells, B-cell-depleted T cells, or PBMCs.

The junction had 4 bases not matched to a gene; V was cut back by 3 bases and J by 7 bases. The length of the CDR3 is 13 residues. The V gene's germline CDR1 is ENHRY and CDR2 SYGVKD. Methods used by the authors: Counts of nucleated cells, estimated from reference gene primer amplification, were obtained. Some clones are missing from TCRdb's copy, which holds only in-frame ones; the method was immunoSEQ multiplex PCR. D and trimming were read from the DNA, whereas the V and J calls and clone size are those reported in that table. In the table there are around 150,000 clones, approximately 82% of which are singletons.

This TCR derives from a man between 60 and 75 years old who had recovered from COVID-19. This sequence joins TRBV10-3 and TRBJ2-7, with TRBD2 matching 9 bases. The sequenced sample was peripheral blood. CDR3 residues: CAISDLTSGEQYF. The CDR3 DNA is TGTGCCATCAGTGACCTGACTAGCGGAGAGCAGTACTTC.